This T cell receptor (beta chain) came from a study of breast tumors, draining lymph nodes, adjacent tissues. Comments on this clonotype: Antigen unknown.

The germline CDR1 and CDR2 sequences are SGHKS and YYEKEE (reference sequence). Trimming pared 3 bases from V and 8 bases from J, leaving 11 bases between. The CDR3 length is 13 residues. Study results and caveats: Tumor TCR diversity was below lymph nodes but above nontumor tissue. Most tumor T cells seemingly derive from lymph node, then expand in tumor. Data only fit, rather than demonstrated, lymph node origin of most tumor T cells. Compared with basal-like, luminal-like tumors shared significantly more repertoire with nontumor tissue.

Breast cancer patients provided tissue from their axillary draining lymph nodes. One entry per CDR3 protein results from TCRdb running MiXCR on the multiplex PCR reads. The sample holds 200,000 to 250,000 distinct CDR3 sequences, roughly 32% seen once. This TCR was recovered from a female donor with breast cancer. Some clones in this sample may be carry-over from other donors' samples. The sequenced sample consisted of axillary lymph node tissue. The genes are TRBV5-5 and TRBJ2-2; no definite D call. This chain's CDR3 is CASSSAPYGELFF. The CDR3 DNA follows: TGTGCCAGCAGCTCCGCCCCTTATGGGGAGCTGTTTTTT.